This record looks at one T cell receptor (beta chain) sequence and its context. A few counts support this clone. Its antigen is not yet known. No quality values exist for individual bases; no much larger clone is one base distant. Evidence of autoimmunity was present in all CD3G-deficient patients, and the autoimmunity was more severe in two of the patients. At testing, patients were between 2 and 39 years old and showed lower naive and higher memory CD4+ and CD8+ T-cell proportions. CD4+ cells were FACS-sorted into CD25-high CD127-low regulatory T cells and CD25-low CD127-high conventional CD4+ T cells. The patient group comprised 5 or 6 individuals with CD3G deficiency. An international network of physicians spanning the United States, Europe and Asia provided the patient samples and clinical data. Ficoll density separation was used to isolate peripheral blood mononuclear cells. Per the germline V gene (reference sequence), LNHDA is the CDR1 and SQIVND is the CDR2. From the cysteine up to the phenylalanine, the CDR3 has a length of 13 residues. Only the CDR3 portion is preserved as DNA: 39 bases, with reading frame beginning at the first base. Trimming removed 4 bases from V and 0 bases from J, leaving 6 bases between the germline ends.

The sample originates from a study of regulatory T cells (dated by TCRdb to between 2018 and 2020). Background on the whole study: The study compared T-cell receptor beta repertoires of sorted regulatory, conventional CD4+ and CD8+ T cells between CD3G-deficient patients and healthy controls. Study-level results and caveats: Patient repertoires showed restricted unique TRB V-J pairs and skewed V and J gene usage, most marked in regulatory T cells. Hydrophobic residues at CDR3 positions 6 and 7 were enriched in conventional CD4+ T cells from CD3G-deficient patients, suggesting more self-reactive specificities.

The multiplex PCR used 52 forward TRBV primers and 13 reverse TRBJ primers, with assay-based and computational corrections for amplification bias. Rearranged TRB loci were amplified from genomic DNA by multiplex PCR within the immunoSEQ assay. An Illumina HiSeq platform was used to sequence the TRB amplicons. Per the original workflow: Raw sequences were error-filtered and aligned to reference gene sequences by custom algorithms, then analyzed with the immunoSEQ online tools. The frequencies of productive and nonproductive TRB rearrangements were evaluated among unique sequences as well as among total sequences. Assessment of potential self-reactivity relied on the hydrophobicity of positions 6 and 7 in the TRB CDR3, along with their amino acid composition. Group comparisons used t tests, Mann-Whitney tests or two-way ANOVA run in Prism software. The table was pulled from immuneACCESS by TCRdb, which kept in-frame rearrangements only. Such tables lose some clones; where checked, under half of the loss comes from unresolved V genes, and the rest has no known cause. Clone size and V and J calls were adopted from that table, with D and trimming inferred from the DNA. Present in this sample are about 35,000 clones, approximately 90% of which were seen just once. The ten largest make up 2.4% of the sample.

Material: conventional CD4+ T cells sorted from blood. The V and J genes are TRBV19 and TRBJ1-2; the D gene remains uncertain. This receptor was obtained from a person aged 18-30 years with CD3G deficiency. Here is the DNA: TGTGCCAGTAGTACCTCAGCTAACTATGGCTACACCTTC. This gives the protein CASSTSANYGYTF.